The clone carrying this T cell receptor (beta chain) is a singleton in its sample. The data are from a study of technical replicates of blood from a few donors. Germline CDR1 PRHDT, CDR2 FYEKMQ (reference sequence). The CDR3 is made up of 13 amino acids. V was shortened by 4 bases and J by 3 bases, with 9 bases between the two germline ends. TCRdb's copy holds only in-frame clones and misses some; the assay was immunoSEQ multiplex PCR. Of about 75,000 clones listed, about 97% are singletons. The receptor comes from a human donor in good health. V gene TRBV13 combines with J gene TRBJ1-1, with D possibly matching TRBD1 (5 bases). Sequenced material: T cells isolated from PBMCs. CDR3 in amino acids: CASSSGGDTEAFF. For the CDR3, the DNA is TGTGCCAGCAGCTCCGGGGGGGACACTGAAGCTTTCTTT.